This T cell receptor beta chain was captured in a study of T cell repertoires in cytomegalovirus infection (dated by TCRdb to the late 2010s). For the study in its entirety: Peptide stimulations targeted recently identified HLA-C-restricted CMV epitopes, whose presentation resists viral immunomodulation, together with well-studied HLA-B-restricted epitopes. The HLA type of each donor mattered for the analysis, because public TCR beta signatures pointed to carriage of CMV infection along with the matching HLA type. The full study reports these points: In the ex vivo response, HLA-C-restricted CMV-specific TCR beta clonotypes were dominant, and in two of eight donors the single most frequent clonotype came from this HLA-C-restricted group. In both this cohort and an independent cohort of a few hundred donors, the cumulative frequency of public TCR beta family members distinguished carriers of CMV infection plus the relevant HLA type.

The treatment or condition label of this sample denotes: in vitro stimulation with specific CMV peptide epitopes to enrich CMV-specific T cells. The CDR3 sequence holds 12 residues, the cysteine and phenylalanine included. Of all the DNA, just the CDR3 is kept, 36 bases in frame from base 1. CDR1 MGHRA and CDR2 YSYEKL are derived from the germline V gene. V was cut back by 0 bases and J by 10 bases, leaving a gap of 9 bases between them. The sample was run on an Illumina HiSeq 1500. TCRdb's own reprocessing of the public reads used fastp at Q25 and MiXCR and kept productive beta chains. Rows merge per CDR3 protein into single entries with the most common DNA and genes. The sample table lists about 830,000 distinct CDR3 sequences, over 25% of them with a count of one. Clones ranked in the top ten supply around an eighth of the sample. This clonotype appeared a few times. Its recognized antigen is unknown. There are no base qualities to consult, and no much larger clone falls within one base.

The sequence is built from TRBV4-1 and TRBJ2-5; confidence is insufficient to name the D gene. The starting material was cultured CD8+ T cells from PBMCs, obtained from culture after CMV antigen stimulation. This clonotype was sampled from a human donor in good health (CMV status not recorded). Some clones in this sample may be carry-over from other donors' samples. At the DNA level, the sequence is TGCGCCAGCAGCCAAGATCGGGTGATCCAGTACTTC. It translates to CASSQDRVIQYF.